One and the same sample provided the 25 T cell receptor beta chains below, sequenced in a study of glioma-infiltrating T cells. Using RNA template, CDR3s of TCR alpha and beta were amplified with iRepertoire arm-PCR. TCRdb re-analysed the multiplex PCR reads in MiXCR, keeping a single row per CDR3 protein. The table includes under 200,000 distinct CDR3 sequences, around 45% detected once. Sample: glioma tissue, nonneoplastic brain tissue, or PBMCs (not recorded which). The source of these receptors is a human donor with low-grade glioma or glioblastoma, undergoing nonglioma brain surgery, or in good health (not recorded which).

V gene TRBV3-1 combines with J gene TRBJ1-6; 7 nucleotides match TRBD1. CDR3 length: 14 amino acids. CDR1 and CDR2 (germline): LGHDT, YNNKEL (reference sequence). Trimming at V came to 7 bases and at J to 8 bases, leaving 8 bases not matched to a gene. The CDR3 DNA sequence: TGTGCCAGCAATCAACAGGGGACGGATTCACCCCTCCACTTT. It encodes CASNQQGTDSPLHF.

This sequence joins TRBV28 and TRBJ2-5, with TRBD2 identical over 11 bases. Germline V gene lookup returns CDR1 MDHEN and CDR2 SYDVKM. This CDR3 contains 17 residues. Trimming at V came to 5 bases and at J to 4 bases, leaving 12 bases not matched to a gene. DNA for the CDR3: TGTGCCAGCAGTACGACGGGACTAGCGGACTTCACAGAGACCCAGTACTTC. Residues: CASSTTGLADFTETQYF.

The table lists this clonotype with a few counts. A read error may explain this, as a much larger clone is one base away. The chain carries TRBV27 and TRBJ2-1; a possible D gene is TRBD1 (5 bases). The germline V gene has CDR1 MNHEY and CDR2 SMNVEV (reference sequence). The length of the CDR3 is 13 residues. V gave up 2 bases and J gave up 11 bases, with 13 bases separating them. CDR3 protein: CASSLQGNEKQFF. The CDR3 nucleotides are TGTGCCAGCAGTTTACAGGGAAACGAAAAGCAGTTCTTC.

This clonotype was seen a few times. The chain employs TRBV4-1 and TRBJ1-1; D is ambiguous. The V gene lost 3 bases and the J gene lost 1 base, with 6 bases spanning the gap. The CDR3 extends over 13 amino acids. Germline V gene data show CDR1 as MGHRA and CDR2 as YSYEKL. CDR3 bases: TGCGCCAGCAGCCAGGGGTGGAACACTGAAGCTTTCTTT. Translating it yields CASSQGWNTEAFF.

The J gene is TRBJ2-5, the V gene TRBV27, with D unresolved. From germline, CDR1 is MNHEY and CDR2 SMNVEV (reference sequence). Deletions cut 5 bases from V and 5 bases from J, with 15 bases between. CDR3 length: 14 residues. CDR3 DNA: TGTGCCAGCAGTCCCTTGAGCCCGGAGGAGACCCAGTACTTC. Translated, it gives CASSPLSPEETQYF.

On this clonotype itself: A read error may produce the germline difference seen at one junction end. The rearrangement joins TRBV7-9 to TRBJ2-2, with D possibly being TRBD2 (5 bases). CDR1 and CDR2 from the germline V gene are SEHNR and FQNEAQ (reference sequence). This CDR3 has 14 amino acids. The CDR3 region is CASSLSANTGELSF. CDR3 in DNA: TGTGCCAGCAGCTTATCGGCGAACACCGGGGAGCTGTCTTTT.

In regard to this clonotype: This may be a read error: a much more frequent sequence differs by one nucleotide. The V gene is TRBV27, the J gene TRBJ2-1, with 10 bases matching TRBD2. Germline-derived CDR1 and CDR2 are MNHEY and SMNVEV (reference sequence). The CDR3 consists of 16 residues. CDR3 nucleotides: TGTGCCAGCAGTTCCCCTAGCGGGAGTATCTACAATGGGCAGTTCTTC. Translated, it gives CASSSPSGSIYNGQFF.

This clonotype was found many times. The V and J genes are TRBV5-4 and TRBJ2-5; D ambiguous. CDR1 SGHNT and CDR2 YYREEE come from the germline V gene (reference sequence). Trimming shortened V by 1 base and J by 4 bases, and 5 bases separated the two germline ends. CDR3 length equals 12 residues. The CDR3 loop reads CASSLTLETQYF. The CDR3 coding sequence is TGTGCCAGCAGCTTGACATTAGAGACCCAGTACTTC. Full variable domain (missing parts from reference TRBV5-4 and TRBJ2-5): ETGVTQSPTHLIKTRGQQVTLRCSSQSGHNTVSWYQQALGQGPQFIFQYYREEENGRGNFPPRFSGLQFPNYSSELNVNALELDDSALYLCASSLTLETQYFGPGTRLLVL.

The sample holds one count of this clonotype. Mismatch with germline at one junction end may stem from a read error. Here the CDR3 DNA reads TGTGCCAGCAGCCTTGGGACCGGCTACGAGAAGTACTTC. Protein: CASSLGTGYEKYF. The chain employs TRBV7-2 and TRBJ2-7; D assignment may be TRBD1 or TRBD2 (5 bases each). CDR1 is SGHTA and CDR2 is FQGNSA in the germline V gene. The CDR3 sequence is 13 residues long.

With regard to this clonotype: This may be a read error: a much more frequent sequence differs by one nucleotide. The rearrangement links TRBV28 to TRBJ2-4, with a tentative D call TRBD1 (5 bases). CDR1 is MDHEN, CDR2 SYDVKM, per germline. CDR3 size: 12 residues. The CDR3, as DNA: TGTGCCGGCAAAGGGGTCAAAAACATTGAGTACTTC. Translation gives CAGKGVKNIEYF. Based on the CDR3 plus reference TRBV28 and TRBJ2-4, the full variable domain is DVKVTQSSRYLVKRTGEKVFLECVQDMDHENMFWYRQDPGLGLRLIYFSYDVKMKEKGDIPEGYSVSREKKERFSLILESASTNQTSMYLCAGKGVKNIEYFGAGTRLSVL.

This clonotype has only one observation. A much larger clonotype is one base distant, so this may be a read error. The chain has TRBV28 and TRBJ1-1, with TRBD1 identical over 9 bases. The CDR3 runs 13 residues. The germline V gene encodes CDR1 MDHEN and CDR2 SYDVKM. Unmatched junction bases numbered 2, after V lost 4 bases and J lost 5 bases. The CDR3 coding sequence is TGTGCCAGCAGTTCGGGACAGGGTACTGAAGCTTTCTTT. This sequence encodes CASSSGQGTEAFF.

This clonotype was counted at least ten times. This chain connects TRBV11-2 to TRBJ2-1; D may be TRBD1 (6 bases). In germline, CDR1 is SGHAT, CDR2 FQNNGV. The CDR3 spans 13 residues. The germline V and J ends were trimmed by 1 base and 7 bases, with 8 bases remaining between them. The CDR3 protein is CASSLGRGNEQFF. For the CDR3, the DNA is TGTGCCAGCAGCTTAGGTAGGGGGAATGAGCAGTTCTTC.

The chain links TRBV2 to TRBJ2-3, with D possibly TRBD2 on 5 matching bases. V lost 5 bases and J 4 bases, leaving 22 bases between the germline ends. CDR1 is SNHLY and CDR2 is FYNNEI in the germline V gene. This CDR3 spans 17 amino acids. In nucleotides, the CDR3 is TGTGCCAGCAGTTCCCGGCCCCCTGGGAGTTGGGCAGATACGCAGTATTTT. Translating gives CASSSRPPGSWADTQYF.

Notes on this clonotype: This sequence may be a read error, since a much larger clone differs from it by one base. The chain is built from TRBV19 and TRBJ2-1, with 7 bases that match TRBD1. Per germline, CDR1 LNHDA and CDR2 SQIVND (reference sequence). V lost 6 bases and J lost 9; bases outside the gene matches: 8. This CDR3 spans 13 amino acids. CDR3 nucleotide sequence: TGTGCCAGTAGAAAACAGGGGATTGGTGAGCAGTTCTTC. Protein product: CASRKQGIGEQFF.

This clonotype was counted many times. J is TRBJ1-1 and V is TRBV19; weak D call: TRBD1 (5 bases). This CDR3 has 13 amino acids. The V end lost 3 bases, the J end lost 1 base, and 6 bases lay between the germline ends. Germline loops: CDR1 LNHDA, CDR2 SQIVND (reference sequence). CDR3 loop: CASSIGQNTEAFF. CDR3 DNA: TGTGCCAGTAGTATCGGACAGAACACTGAAGCTTTCTTT.

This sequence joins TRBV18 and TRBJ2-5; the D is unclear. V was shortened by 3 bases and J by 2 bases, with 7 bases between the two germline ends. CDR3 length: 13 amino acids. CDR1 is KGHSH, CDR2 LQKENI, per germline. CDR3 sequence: CASSPGPQETQYF. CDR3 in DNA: TGTGCCAGCTCACCCGGACCTCAAGAGACCCAGTACTTC.

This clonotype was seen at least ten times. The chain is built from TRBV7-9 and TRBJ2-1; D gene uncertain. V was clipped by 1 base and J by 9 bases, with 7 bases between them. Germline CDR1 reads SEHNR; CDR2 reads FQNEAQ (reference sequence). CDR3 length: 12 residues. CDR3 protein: CASSLEVIEQFF. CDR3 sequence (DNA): TGTGCCAGCAGCTTAGAAGTTATTGAGCAGTTCTTC.

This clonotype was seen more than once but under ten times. CDR3 in amino acids: CASSQTLGTSGSSGTQYF. DNA for the CDR3: TGTGCCAGCAGCCAAACACTCGGGACTAGCGGGAGTTCGGGGACCCAGTACTTC. The J gene is TRBJ2-5, the V gene TRBV14, with 14 bases aligning to TRBD2. The J segment lost 7 bases and the V segment lost 2 bases, leaving 12 bases of the junction unmatched. This CDR3 spans 18 amino acids. CDR1 and CDR2 from the germline V gene are SGHDN and FVKESK.

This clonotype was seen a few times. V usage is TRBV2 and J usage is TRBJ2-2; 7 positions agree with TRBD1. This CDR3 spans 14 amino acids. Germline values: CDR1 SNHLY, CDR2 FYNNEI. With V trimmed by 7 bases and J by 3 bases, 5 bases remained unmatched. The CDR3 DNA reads TGTGCCAGCAAAGACAGGGACCACACCGGGGAGCTGTTTTTT. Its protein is CASKDRDHTGELFF.

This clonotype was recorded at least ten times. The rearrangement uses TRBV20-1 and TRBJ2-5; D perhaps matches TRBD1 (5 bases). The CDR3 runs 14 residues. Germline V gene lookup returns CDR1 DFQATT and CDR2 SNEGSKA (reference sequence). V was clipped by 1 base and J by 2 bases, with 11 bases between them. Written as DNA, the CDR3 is TGCAGTGCTAGAGGATGGGGCCAACAAGAGACCCAGTACTTC. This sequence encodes CSARGWGQQETQYF.

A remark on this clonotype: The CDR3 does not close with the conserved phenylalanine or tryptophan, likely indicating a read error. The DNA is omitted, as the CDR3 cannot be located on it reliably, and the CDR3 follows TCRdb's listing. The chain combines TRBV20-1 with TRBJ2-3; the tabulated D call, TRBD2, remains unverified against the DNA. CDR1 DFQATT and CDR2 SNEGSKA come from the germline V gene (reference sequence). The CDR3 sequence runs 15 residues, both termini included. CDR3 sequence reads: CSAASPGLSSDTQYL.

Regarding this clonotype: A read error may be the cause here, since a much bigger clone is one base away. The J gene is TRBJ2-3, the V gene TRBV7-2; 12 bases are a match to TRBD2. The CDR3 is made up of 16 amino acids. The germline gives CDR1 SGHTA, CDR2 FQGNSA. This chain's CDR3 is CASRVASGRAADRQYF. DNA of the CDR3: TGTGCCAGCAGGGTAGCTAGCGGGAGGGCCGCAGATAGGCAGTATTTT. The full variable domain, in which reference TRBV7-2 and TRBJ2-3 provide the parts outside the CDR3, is GAGVSQSPSNKVTEKGKDVELRCDPISGHTALYWYRQSLGQGLEFLIYFQGNSAPDKSGLPSDRFSAERTGGSVSTLTIQRTQQEDSAVYLCASRVASGRAADRQYFGPGTRLTVL.

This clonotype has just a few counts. CDR3: CASRGQGNNQPQHF. The DNA of the CDR3 is TGTGCCAGCAGAGGACAGGGGAACAATCAGCCCCAGCATTTT. The V gene is TRBV28, the J gene TRBJ1-5; TRBD1 aligns across 9 bases. This CDR3 is built from 14 residues. Germline CDR1 reads MDHEN; CDR2 reads SYDVKM. Trimming took 6 bases from V and 3 from J; bases not matched to a gene: 3.

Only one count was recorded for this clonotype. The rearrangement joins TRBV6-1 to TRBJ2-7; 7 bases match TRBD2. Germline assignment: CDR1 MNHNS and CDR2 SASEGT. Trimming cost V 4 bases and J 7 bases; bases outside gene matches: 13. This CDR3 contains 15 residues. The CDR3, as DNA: TGTGCCAGCAGTGGGACAACTAGCGTGTTAGGTGAGCAGTACTTC. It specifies CASSGTTSVLGEQYF.

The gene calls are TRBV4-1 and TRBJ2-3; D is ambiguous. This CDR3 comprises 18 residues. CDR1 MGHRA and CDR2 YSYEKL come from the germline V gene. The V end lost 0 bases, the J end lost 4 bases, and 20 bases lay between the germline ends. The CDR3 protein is CASSQDRVGLGASDTQYF. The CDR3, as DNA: TGCGCCAGCAGCCAAGATAGGGTGGGCCTGGGTGCCTCAGATACGCAGTATTTT.